This T cell receptor (beta chain) is drawn from a study of cytomegalovirus exposure and HLA in healthy donors. The study, taken as a whole, reports: A list of approximately 150 TCR beta chains associated with cytomegalovirus was given.

Of note for this clone: Its specificity is not known.

PCR was performed using 60 Vbeta and 13 Jbeta primers. The assay was immunoSEQ multiplex PCR, and TCRdb's table has in-frame clones only and misses some. The profile shows just under 250,000 clones, roughly 80% of them singletons. Per germline, CDR1 MNHEY and CDR2 SVGAGI. The germline V and J ends were trimmed by 2 bases and 2 bases, with 7 bases remaining between them. The CDR3 extends over 15 amino acids. This chain links TRBV6-5 with TRBJ1-6; D not resolved. Sequencing input: PBMCs. The sequence was obtained from a woman aged 40-49 years in good health and CMV-seropositive. The CDR3 protein is CASSYTGTYNSPLHF. The CDR3 DNA reads as TGTGCCAGCAGTTACACGGGGACCTATAATTCACCCCTCCACTTT.